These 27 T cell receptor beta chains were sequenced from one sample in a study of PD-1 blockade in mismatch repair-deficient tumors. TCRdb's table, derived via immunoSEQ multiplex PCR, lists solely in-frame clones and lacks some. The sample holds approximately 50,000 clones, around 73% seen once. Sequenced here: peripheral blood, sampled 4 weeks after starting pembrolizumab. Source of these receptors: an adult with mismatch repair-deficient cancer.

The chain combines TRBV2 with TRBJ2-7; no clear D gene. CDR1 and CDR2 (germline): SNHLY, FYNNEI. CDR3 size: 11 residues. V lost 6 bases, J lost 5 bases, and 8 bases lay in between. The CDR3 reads CASSLYHEQYF. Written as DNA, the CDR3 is TGTGCCAGCAGCTTATATCACGAGCAGTACTTC.

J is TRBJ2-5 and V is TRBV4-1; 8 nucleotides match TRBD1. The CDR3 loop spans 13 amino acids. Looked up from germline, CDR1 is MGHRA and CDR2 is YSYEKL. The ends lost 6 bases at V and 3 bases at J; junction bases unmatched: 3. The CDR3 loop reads CASRETGEETQYF. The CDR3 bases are TGCGCCAGCAGGGAGACAGGGGAAGAGACCCAGTACTTC.

In DNA, the CDR3 is TGTGCCAGCAGTTTATCCACACCTAGCAATCAGCCCCAGCATTTT. This encodes CASSLSTPSNQPQHF. The chain uses TRBV27 and TRBJ1-5, with D hard to call. The V end was cut by 0 bases, the J end by 0 bases, with 6 bases between. Germline values: CDR1 MNHEY, CDR2 SMNVEV (reference sequence). The CDR3 has 15 amino acids.

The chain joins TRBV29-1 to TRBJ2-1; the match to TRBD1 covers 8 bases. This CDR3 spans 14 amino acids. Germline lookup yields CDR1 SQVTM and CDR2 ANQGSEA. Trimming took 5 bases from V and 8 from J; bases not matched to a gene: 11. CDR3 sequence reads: CSVSPTGTGYEQFF. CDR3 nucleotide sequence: TGCAGCGTTTCCCCCACTGGGACAGGCTATGAGCAGTTCTTC.

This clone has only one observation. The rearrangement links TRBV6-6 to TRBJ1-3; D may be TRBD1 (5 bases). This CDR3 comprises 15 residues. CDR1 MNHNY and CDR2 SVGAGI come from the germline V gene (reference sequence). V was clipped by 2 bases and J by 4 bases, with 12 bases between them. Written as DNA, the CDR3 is TGTGCCAGCAGTTACGGGGCGTCGGAAGGAAACACCATATATTTT. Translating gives CASSYGASEGNTIYF.

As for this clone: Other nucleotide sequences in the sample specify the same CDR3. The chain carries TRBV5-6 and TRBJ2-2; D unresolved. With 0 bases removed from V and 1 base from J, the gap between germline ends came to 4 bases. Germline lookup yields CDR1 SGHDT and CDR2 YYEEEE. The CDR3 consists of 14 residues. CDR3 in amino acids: CASSLGRNTGELFF. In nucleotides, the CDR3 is TGTGCCAGCAGCTTGGGAAGGAACACCGGGGAGCTGTTTTTT.

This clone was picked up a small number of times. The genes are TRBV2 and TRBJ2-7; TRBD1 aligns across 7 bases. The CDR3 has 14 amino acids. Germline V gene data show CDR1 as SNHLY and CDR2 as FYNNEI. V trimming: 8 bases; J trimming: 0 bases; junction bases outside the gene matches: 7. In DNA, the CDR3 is TGTGCCAGCGGAAGGGACAGTAGCTCCTACGAGCAGTACTTC. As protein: CASGRDSSSYEQYF.

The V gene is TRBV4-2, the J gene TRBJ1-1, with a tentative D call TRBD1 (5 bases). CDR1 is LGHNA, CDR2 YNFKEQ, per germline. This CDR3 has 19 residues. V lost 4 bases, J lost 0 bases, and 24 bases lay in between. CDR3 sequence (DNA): TGTGCCAGCAGCCCCGGCGGGGGAGAAAACCTACTAATGAACACTGAAGCTTTCTTT. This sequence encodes CASSPGGGENLLMNTEAFF.

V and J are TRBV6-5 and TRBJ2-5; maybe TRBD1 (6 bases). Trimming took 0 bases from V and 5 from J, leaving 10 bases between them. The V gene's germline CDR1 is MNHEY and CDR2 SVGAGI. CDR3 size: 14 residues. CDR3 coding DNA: TGTGCCAGCAGTTACTCTGGACAGTTGGAGACCCAGTACTTC. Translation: CASSYSGQLETQYF.

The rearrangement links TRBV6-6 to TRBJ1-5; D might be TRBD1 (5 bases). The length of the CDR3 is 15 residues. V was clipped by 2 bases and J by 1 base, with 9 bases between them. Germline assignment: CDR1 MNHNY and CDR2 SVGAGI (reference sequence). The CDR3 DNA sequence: TGTGCCAGCAGTTACCCGGGGGGGAGCAATCAGCCCCAGCATTTT. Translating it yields CASSYPGGSNQPQHF.

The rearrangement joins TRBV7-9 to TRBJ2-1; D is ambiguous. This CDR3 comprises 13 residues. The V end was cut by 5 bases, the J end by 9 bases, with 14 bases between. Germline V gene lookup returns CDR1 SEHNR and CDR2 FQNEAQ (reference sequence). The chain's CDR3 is CASSPIRLREQFF. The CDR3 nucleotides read TGTGCCAGCAGCCCCATTAGACTTCGTGAGCAGTTCTTC.

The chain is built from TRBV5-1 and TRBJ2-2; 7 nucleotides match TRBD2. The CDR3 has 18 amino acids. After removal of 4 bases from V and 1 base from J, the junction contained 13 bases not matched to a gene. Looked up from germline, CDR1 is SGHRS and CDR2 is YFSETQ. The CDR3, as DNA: TGCGCCAGCAGCCGAAACGTCCTCGCTAGCGGGAACACCGGGGAGCTGTTTTTT. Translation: CASSRNVLASGNTGELFF.

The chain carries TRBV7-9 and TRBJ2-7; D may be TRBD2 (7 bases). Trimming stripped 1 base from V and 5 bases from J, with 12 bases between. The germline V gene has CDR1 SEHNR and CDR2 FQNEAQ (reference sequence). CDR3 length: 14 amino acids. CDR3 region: CASSLEGGAHEQYF. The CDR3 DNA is TGTGCCAGCAGCTTAGAGGGGGGGGCCCACGAGCAGTACTTC.

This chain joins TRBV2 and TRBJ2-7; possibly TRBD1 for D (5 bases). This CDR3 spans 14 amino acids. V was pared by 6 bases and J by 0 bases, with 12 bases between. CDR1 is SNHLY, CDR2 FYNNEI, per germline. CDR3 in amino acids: CASREQVDSYEQYF. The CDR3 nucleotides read TGTGCCAGCAGGGAACAGGTAGACTCCTACGAGCAGTACTTC.

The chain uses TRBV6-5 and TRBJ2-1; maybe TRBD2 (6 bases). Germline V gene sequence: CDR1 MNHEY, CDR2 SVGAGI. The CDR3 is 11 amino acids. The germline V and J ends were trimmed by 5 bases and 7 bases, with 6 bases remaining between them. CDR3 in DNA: TGTGCCAGCAGTGGAGGGAATGAGCAGTTCTTC. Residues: CASSGGNEQFF.

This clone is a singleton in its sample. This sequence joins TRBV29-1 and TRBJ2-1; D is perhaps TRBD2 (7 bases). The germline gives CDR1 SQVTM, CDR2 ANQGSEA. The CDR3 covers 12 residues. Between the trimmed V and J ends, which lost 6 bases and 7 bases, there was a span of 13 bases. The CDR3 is CSVRGGHNEQFF. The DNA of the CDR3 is TGCAGCGTCCGCGGGGGACATAATGAGCAGTTCTTC.

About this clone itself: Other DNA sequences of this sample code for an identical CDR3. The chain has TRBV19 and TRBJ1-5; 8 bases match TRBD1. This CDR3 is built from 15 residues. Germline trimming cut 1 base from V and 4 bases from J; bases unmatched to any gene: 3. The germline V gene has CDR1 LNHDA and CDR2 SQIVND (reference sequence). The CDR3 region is CASSIVQGANQPQHF. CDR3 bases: TGTGCCAGTAGTATAGTCCAGGGGGCTAATCAGCCCCAGCATTTT.

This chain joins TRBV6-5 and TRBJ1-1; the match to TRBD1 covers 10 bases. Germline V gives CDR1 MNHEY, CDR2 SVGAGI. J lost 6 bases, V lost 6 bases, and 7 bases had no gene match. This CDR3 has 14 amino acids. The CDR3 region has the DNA TGTGCCAGCAGCCCGACAGGGGGCAGGGCTGAAGCTTTCTTT. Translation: CASSPTGGRAEAFF.

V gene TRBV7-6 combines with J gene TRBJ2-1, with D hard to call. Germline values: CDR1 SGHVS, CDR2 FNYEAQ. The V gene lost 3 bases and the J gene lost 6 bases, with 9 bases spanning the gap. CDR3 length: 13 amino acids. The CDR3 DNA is TGTGCCAGCAGCTTTGGGCCGAGCAATGAGCAGTTCTTC. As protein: CASSFGPSNEQFF.

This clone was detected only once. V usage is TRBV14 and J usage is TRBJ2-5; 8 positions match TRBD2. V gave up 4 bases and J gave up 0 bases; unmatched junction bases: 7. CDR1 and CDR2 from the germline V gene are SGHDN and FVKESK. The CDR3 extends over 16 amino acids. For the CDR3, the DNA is TGTGCCAGCAGCCGTAGACGGGAGGGGTACCAAGAGACCCAGTACTTC. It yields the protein CASSRRREGYQETQYF.

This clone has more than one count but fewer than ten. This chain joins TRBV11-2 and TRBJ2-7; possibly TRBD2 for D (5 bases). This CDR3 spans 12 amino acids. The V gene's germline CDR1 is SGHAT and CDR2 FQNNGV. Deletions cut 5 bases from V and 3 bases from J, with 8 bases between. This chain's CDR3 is CASSPGIYEQYF. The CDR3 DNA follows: TGTGCCAGCAGCCCCGGGATCTACGAGCAGTACTTC.

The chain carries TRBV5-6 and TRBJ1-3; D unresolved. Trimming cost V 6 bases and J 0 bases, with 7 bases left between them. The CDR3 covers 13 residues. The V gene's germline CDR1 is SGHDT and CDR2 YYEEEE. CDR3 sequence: CASTTPSGNTIYF. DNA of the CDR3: TGTGCCAGCACCACCCCCTCTGGAAACACCATATATTTT.

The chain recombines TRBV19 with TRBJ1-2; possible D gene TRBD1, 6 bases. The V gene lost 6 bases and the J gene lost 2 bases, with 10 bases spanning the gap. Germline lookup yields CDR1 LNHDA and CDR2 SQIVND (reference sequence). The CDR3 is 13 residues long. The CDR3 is CASRWGTNYGYTF. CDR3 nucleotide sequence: TGTGCCAGTAGATGGGGGACAAACTATGGCTACACCTTC.

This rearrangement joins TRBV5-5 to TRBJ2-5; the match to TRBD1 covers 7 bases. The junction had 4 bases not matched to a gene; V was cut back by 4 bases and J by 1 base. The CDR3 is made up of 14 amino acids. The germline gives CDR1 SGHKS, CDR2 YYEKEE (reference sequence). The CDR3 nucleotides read TGTGCCAGCAGCGCGTGGACAGGCCAAGAGACCCAGTACTTC. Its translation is CASSAWTGQETQYF.

DNA of the CDR3: TGTGCCAGCAGTTACGGTCGACCTCAGGGCGCCGAGCAGTACTTC. It codes for CASSYGRPQGAEQYF. This chain uses TRBV6-5 with TRBJ2-7; a weak D match, TRBD1 (5 bases). The V gene lost 2 bases and the J gene lost 6 bases, with 17 bases spanning the gap. In germline, CDR1 is MNHEY, CDR2 SVGAGI. The CDR3 has 15 residues.

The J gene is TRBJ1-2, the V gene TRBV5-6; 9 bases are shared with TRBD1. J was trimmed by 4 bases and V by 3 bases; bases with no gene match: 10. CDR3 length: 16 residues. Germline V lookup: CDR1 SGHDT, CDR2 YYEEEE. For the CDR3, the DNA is TGTGCCAGCAGCTCGACAGGGGGGTCCCCTGGCTATGGCTACACCTTC. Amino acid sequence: CASSSTGGSPGYGYTF.

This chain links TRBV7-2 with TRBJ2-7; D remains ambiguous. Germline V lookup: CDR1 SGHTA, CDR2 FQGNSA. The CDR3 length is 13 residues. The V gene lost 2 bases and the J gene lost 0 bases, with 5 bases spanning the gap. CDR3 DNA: TGTGCCAGCAGCTTAAGGGCCTCCTACGAGCAGTACTTC. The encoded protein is CASSLRASYEQYF.